This TCR beta chain is from a study of radiation and T cells in renal cell carcinoma (dated by TCRdb to 2020 to 2022). Regarding the research as a whole: The samples were drawn from a clinical trial, where primary renal cell carcinomas were treated with 15 Gy of stereotactic body radiation therapy and then removed by nephrectomy 4 weeks afterward. Across all 50 or so samples, under 5,000,000 unique CDR3 nucleotide sequences, encoding 2.5 million to 3 million unique CDR3 amino acid sequences, were identified. In total, some 50 samples, comprising 26 tumors and 27 peripheral blood samples, were subjected to TCR beta sequencing.

What the study reported, not specific to this receptor: The single-armed trial design could not address effects of radiation dose or scheduling on the TCR repertoire. Top tumor clonotypes rose in blood from baseline to 2 weeks post-radiation, then contracted by 4 weeks, suggesting transient expansion of tumor-resident clones. Changes in the blood repertoire were not tracked past 4 weeks after treatment. Because no pretreatment tumor biopsies were available, whether clonotypes were present in the tumor at baseline could not be determined.

TCR beta libraries were generated from genomic DNA with the immunoSEQ kit, following the manufacturer's recommendations. Library preparation used a first multiplex PCR with proprietary primers, then a second PCR adding unique barcodes, with bead cleanups after each round. Each sample batch included a kit-provided positive control reaction and a negative control reaction. The final libraries were assessed on an Agilent 4200 TapeStation D1000 ScreenTape, pooled by volume, and quantified by qPCR. Sequencing ran on an Illumina NextSeq500 with a MidOutput 150-cycle cartridge, using 156 Read1 and 15 Index1 cycles with kit custom primers. The pooled library was loaded at approximately 0.97 pM with roughly 20% PhiX control spiked in. For the original study's pipeline: Vendor-processed data were analyzed in R, and a clonotype was defined as all T cells sharing the same CDR3 nucleotide sequence. For clone abundance analyses, frequencies were normalized to the 10,000 most abundant clones per sample. Public T cell clones, which averaged fewer than five per sample, were removed prior to analysis. An abundance difference of at least 32-fold between compartments was the criterion for calling clonotypes tumor-enriched or baseline blood-enriched. Clonotypes expanded or contracted between blood time points were identified with a beta-binomial differential abundance model. Tumor-blood repertoire similarity was measured with the Baroni-Urbani and Buser coefficient, and groups were compared using two-tailed Wilcoxon tests in R. The table was pulled from immuneACCESS by TCRdb, which kept in-frame rearrangements only. Such tables lose some clones; where checked, under half of the loss comes from unresolved V genes, and the rest has no known cause. The V and J calls and the clone size are those of that table, but D and trimming were determined from the DNA. The sample table records 150,000 to 160,000 clones; about 91% of these occur just once. The ten largest make up 10% to 15% of the sample.

This clone was seen ten or more times. Its antigen remains undetermined. Base quality data are lacking; no much larger clone is found one base away. Its CDR3 holds 13 amino acids, cysteine through phenylalanine. The only DNA kept is the CDR3, 39 bases in frame from the first base. V gives up 3 bases and J gives up 1 base, and the segment between their germline ends measures 6 bases. CDR1 MNHNS and CDR2 SASEGT were looked up in the germline V gene. In light of the paper, this sample's time point label describes: blood 2 weeks post-SBRT. The treatment or condition label, as the study defines it: 15 Gy SBRT to primary tumor, nephrectomy 4 weeks later. To follow tumor-enriched clonotypes, serial peripheral blood was collected from radiation-treated patients at baseline and at 2 weeks and 4 weeks after SBRT. All patients had renal cell carcinoma with clear cell pathology. The QIAamp DNA Blood Mini Kit (Qiagen) was used to prepare genomic DNA for TCR sequencing. The analyses included only samples that passed all quality control checks.

This receptor chain uses TRBV6-1 and TRBJ2-5; the D gene is perhaps TRBD1, on 6 matching bases. Source: blood, taken from a patient whose treatment included radiotherapy and nephrectomy. The receptor was isolated from a woman aged 45-59 years with renal cell carcinoma. The DNA sequence reads TGTGCCAGCAGTGACAGGGGCCAAGAGACCCAGTACTTC. It translates to CASSDRGQETQYF.